The clone carrying this T cell receptor beta chain was counted a few times. Its antigen is not identified. The sample comes from a study of Ad26.COV2.S vaccination and SARS-CoV-2 variants. The treatment denotes: some 19 received Ad26.COV2.S at low or high dose, single or two shots; about 5 received placebo; per-sample allocation not given. Sampling was done on day 63 after the first vaccine or placebo injection. The vaccine antigen was prefusion-stabilized Wuhan SARS-CoV-2 spike. Germline V gene lookup returns CDR1 MNHNS and CDR2 SASEGT. CDR3 length: 14 residues. V lost 2 bases and J 4 bases, leaving 9 bases between the germline ends. Whole-study findings and limits: Spike-specific TCR breadth was greater after Ad26.COV2.S than placebo. Breadth of non-spike TCRs did not differ between vaccinees and placebo recipients.

TCRdb's table, derived via immunoSEQ multiplex PCR, lists solely in-frame clones and lacks some. Found here are fewer than 900,000 clones, more than 70% of them singletons; the top ten hold about 1.5%. The clonotype comes from a person aged 18-65 years who received the Ad26.COV2.S COVID-19 vaccine or a placebo. The gene calls are TRBV6-1 and TRBJ2-4; the D gene is possibly TRBD1 (6 bases). Source: peripheral blood, taken in a trial of Ad26.COV2.S vaccine versus placebo. CDR3 sequence: CASSEYDRKNIQYF. In nucleotides, the CDR3 is TGTGCCAGCAGTGAATACGACAGGAAAAACATTCAGTACTTC.